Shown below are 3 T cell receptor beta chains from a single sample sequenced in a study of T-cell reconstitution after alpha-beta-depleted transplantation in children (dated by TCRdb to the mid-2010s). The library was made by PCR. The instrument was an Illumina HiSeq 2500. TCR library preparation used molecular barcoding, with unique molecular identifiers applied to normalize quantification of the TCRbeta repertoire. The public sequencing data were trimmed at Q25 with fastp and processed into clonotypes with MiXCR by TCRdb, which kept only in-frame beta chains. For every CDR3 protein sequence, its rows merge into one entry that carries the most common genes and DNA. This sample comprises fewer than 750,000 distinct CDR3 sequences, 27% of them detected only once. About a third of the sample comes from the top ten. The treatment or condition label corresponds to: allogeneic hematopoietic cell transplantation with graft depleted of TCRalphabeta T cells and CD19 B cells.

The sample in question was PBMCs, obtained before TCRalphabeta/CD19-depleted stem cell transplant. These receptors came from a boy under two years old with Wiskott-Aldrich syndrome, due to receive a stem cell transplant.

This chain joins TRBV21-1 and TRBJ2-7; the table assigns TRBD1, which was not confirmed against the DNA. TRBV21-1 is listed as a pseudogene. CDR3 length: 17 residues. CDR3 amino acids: CASSDPIRDVSSYEQYF. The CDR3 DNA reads TGTGCCAGCAGTGACCCCATCCGGGACGTAAGCTCCTACGAGCAGTACTTC.

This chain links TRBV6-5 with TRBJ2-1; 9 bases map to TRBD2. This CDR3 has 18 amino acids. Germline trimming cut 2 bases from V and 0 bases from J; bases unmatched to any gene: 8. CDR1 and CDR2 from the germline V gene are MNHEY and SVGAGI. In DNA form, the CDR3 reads TGTGCCAGCAGTTACCGTACTAGCGGGCCCAGCTCCTACAATGAGCAGTTCTTC. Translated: CASSYRTSGPSSYNEQFF.

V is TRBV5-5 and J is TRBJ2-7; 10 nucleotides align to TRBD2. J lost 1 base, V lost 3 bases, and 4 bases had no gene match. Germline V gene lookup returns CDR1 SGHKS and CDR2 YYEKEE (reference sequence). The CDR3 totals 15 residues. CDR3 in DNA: TGTGCCAGCAGCTCGGGACTAGCGTGGTCCTACGAGCAGTACTTC. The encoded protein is CASSSGLAWSYEQYF.